A selection of T cell receptor beta chains follows, all from one sample in a study of cytomegalovirus exposure and HLA in healthy donors. TCRdb keeps only in-frame clones here, not all; method: immunoSEQ multiplex PCR. The sample carries about 110,000 clones, over 65% recorded once. Sequenced input: PBMCs. The origin of the receptors is a man aged 35 to 55 in good health and CMV-seropositive. CDR3s include the opening cysteine and the closing phenylalanine or tryptophan. A D gene is named only where the DNA matches it firmly. Not all rows give a size; the values are once, few, many and, for expanded clones, a class.

V gene: TRBV30
CDR3 length: 13
clone size: NA
J gene: TRBJ1-6
D gene: TRBD1
CDR3 protein: CATGGQLNSPLHF
CDR3 DNA: TGTGCAACTGGGGGACAGCTTAATTCACCCCTCCACTTT

V gene: TRBV4-1
CDR3 length: 13
clone size: few
J gene: TRBJ2-1
D gene: NA
CDR3 protein: CASSQALANEQFF
CDR3 DNA: TGCGCCAGCAGCCAAGCTCTAGCCAATGAGCAGTTCTTC

V gene: TRBV19
CDR3 length: 14
clone size: few
J gene: TRBJ1-2
D gene: TRBD1
CDR3 protein: CASIQGAEGYGYTF
CDR3 DNA: TGTGCCAGTATTCAGGGGGCGGAAGGCTATGGCTACACCTTC

V gene: TRBV11-2
CDR3 length: 17
clone size: NA
J gene: TRBJ2-7
D gene: TRBD1
CDR3 protein: CASSRTLGQGVPYEQYF
CDR3 DNA: TGTGCCAGCTCTCGCACCCTGGGACAGGGGGTCCCCTACGAGCAGTACTTC

V gene: TRBV29-1
CDR3 length: 16
clone size: NA
J gene: TRBJ2-6
D gene: NA
CDR3 protein: CSVGRGLETGANVLTF
CDR3 DNA: TGCAGCGTTGGAAGGGGGTTAGAGACTGGGGCCAACGTCCTGACTTTC

V gene: TRBV4-1
CDR3 length: 15
clone size: NA
J gene: TRBJ2-7
D gene: TRBD2
CDR3 protein: CASSQDRGGRYEQYF
CDR3 DNA: TGCGCCAGCAGCCAAGATCGGGGCGGGAGATACGAGCAGTACTTC

V gene: TRBV5-1
CDR3 length: 16
clone size: NA
J gene: TRBJ1-3
D gene: NA
CDR3 protein: CASSLGSGLGGNTIYF
CDR3 DNA: TGCGCCAGCAGCTTGGGTTCAGGGCTCGGTGGAAACACCATATATTTT

V gene: TRBV7-9
CDR3 length: 13
clone size: NA
J gene: TRBJ2-7
D gene: NA
CDR3 protein: CASSPGSPYEQYF
CDR3 DNA: TGTGCCAGCAGCCCCGGGAGTCCCTACGAGCAGTACTTC

V gene: TRBV7-9
CDR3 length: 15
clone size: NA
J gene: TRBJ1-6
D gene: TRBD1
CDR3 protein: CASSLAGQESSPLHF
CDR3 DNA: TGTGCCAGCAGCTTAGCGGGACAGGAGAGTTCACCCCTCCACTTT

V gene: TRBV7-2
CDR3 length: 15
clone size: NA
J gene: TRBJ2-2
D gene: NA
CDR3 protein: CASSLDGALTGELFF
CDR3 DNA: TGTGCCAGCAGCTTAGATGGGGCGCTCACCGGGGAGCTGTTTTTT

V gene: TRBV29-1
CDR3 length: 15
clone size: NA
J gene: TRBJ2-5
D gene: TRBD1
CDR3 protein: CSVLPGQGTQETQYF
CDR3 DNA: TGCAGCGTTCTACCGGGACAGGGGACTCAAGAGACCCAGTACTTC

V gene: TRBV29-1
CDR3 length: 14
clone size: NA
J gene: TRBJ1-5
D gene: TRBD1
CDR3 protein: CSVWDRVEGQPQHF
CDR3 DNA: TGCAGCGTTTGGGACAGGGTGGAAGGTCAGCCCCAGCATTTT

V gene: TRBV5-1
CDR3 length: 15
clone size: NA
J gene: TRBJ2-3
D gene: TRBD2
CDR3 protein: CASSSLLAGGDTQYF
CDR3 DNA: TGCGCCAGCAGCTCCCTGTTAGCGGGAGGAGATACGCAGTATTTT

V gene: TRBV9
CDR3 length: 16
clone size: once
J gene: TRBJ2-2
D gene: TRBD2
CDR3 protein: CASGALAGGPGGELFF
CDR3 DNA: TGTGCCAGCGGGGCACTAGCGGGGGGGCCGGGCGGGGAGCTGTTTTTT

V gene: TRBV29-1
CDR3 length: 12
clone size: NA
J gene: TRBJ2-7
D gene: NA
CDR3 protein: CSVRRSSYEQYF
CDR3 DNA: TGCAGCGTTCGGCGGAGCTCCTACGAGCAGTACTTC